Listed here are 4 T cell receptor beta chains from one sample, sequenced in a study of control samples from healthy donors and cancer patients. TCRdb's table, derived via immunoSEQ multiplex PCR, lists solely in-frame clones and lacks some. The data show roughly 130,000 clones, around nine tenths seen once. Sequences were obtained from blood. The receptors here all came from a man over 45 in good health.

A few counts support this clone. The rearrangement joins TRBV25-1 to TRBJ2-7, with D possibly matching TRBD1 (6 bases). The CDR3 loop spans 16 amino acids. Germline CDR1 reads MGHDK; CDR2 reads SYGVNS. Trimming removed 4 bases at V and 0 bases at J, with 16 bases between. The CDR3 spells CASSAVIDRSSYEQYF. For the CDR3, the DNA is TGTGCCAGCAGTGCAGTTATCGACAGGAGCTCCTACGAGCAGTACTTC.

This sequence joins TRBV7-3 and TRBJ2-3; D is perhaps TRBD1 or TRBD2 (5 bases each). CDR1 SGHTA and CDR2 FQGTGA come from the germline V gene. Deletions cut 5 bases from V and 7 bases from J, with 13 bases between. There are 13 residues in the CDR3. Here the CDR3 DNA reads TGTGCCAGCAGCCCCGGGACGGAATATACGCAGTATTTT. It yields the protein CASSPGTEYTQYF.

The chain has TRBV28 and TRBJ2-7; 7 bases line up with TRBD1. The germline gives CDR1 MDHEN, CDR2 SYDVKM. V was pared by 6 bases and J by 2 bases, with 7 bases of the junction left unmatched. The CDR3 is 14 residues long. CDR3 amino acids: CASSPRDRPYEQYF. DNA for the CDR3: TGTGCCAGCAGCCCCCGGGACAGACCCTACGAGCAGTACTTC. The complete variable domain, with remaining parts taken from reference TRBV28 and TRBJ2-7, reads DVKVTQSSRYLVKRTGEKVFLECVQDMDHENMFWYRQDPGLGLRLIYFSYDVKMKEKGDIPEGYSVSREKKERFSLILESASTNQTSMYLCASSPRDRPYEQYFGPGTRLTVT.

The chain links TRBV19 to TRBJ1-1; TRBD1 matches 7 bases. Germline trimming cut 9 bases from V and 4 bases from J; bases unmatched to any gene: 8. The CDR3 extends over 13 amino acids. Germline assignment: CDR1 LNHDA and CDR2 SQIVND (reference sequence). The CDR3 DNA sequence: TGTGCCAGCGGCCCAGGACAGGCCACTGAAGCTTTCTTT. Translation gives CASGPGQATEAFF.